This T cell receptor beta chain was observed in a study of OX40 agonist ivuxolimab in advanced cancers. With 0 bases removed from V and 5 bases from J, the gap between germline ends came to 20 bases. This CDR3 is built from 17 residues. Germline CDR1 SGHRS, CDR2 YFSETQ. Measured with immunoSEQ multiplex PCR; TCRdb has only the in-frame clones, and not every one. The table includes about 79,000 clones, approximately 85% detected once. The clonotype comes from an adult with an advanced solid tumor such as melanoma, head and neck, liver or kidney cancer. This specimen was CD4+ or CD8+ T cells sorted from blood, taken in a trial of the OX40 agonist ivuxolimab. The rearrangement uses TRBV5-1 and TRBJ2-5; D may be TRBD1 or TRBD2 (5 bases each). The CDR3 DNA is TGCGCCAGCAGCTTGGGTAGCACCGGGACCAGGCGGGAGACCCAGTACTTC. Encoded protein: CASSLGSTGTRRETQYF.